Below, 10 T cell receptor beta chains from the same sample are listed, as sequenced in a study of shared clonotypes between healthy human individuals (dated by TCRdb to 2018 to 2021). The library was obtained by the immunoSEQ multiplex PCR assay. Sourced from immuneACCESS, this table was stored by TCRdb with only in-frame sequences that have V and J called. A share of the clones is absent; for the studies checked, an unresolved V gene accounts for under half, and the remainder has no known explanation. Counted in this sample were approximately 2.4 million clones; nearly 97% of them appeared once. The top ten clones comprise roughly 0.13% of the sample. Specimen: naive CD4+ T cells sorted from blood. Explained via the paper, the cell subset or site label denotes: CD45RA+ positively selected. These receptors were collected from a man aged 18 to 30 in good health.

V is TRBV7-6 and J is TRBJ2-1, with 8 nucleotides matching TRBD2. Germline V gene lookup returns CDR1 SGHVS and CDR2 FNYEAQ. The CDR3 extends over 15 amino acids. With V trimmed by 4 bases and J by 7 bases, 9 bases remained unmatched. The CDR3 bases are TGTGCCAGCAGCTCACTAGCGGAGGGGGGGAATGAGCAGTTCTTC. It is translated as CASSSLAEGGNEQFF.

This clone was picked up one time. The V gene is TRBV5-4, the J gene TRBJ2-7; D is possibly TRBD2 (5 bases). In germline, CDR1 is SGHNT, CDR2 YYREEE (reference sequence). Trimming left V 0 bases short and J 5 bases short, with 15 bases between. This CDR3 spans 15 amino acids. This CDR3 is CASSLAMSSQDEQYF. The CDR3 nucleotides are TGTGCCAGCAGCTTGGCCATGTCTAGCCAGGACGAGCAGTACTTC.

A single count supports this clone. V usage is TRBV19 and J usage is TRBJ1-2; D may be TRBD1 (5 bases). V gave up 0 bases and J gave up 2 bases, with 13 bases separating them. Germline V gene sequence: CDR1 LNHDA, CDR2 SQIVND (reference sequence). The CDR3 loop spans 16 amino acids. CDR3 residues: CASSIEGRGGNYGYTF. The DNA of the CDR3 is TGTGCCAGTAGTATAGAGGGACGGGGCGGCAACTATGGCTACACCTTC.

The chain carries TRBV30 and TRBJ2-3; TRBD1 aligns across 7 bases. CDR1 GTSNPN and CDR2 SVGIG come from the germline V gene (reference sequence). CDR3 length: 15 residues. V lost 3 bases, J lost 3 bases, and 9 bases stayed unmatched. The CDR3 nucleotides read TGTGCCTGGAGCGGACAGGTTGTTTTAACAGATACGCAGTATTTT. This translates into CAWSGQVVLTDTQYF.

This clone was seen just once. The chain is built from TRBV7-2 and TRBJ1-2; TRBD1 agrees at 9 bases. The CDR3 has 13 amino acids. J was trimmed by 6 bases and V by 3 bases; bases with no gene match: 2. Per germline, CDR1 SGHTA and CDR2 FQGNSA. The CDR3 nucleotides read TGTGCCAGCAGCTTGGGACAGGGTCATGGCTACACCTTC. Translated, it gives CASSLGQGHGYTF. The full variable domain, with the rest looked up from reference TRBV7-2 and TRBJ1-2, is GAGVSQSPSNKVTEKGKDVELRCDPISGHTALYWYRQSLGQGLEFLIYFQGNSAPDKSGLPSDRFSAERTGGSVSTLTIQRTQQEDSAVYLCASSLGQGHGYTFGSGTRLTVV.

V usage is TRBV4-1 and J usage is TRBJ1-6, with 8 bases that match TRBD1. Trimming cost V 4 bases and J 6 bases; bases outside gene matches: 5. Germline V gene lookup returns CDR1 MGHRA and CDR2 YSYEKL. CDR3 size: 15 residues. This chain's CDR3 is CASSPAGGTNSPLHF. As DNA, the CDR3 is TGCGCCAGCAGCCCAGCAGGGGGCACTAATTCACCCCTCCACTTT.

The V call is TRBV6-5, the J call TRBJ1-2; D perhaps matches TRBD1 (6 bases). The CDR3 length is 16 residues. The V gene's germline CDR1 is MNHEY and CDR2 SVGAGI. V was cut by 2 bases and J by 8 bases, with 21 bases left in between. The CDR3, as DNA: TGTGCCAGCAGTTACGGGCTTGGGGGGCGTGCTGAGGGCTACACCTTC. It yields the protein CASSYGLGGRAEGYTF.

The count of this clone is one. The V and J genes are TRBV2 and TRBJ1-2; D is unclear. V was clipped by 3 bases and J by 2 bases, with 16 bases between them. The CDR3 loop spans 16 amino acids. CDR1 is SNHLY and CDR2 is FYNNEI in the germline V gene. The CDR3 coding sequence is TGTGCCAGCAGTGAGGGTAGGGAACCCCGAAACTATGGCTACACCTTC. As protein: CASSEGREPRNYGYTF.

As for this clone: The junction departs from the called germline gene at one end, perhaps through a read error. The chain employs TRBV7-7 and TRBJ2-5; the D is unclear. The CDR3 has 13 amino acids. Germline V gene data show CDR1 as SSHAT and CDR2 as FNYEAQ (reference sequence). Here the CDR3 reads CASSLETLQTQYF. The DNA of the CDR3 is TGTGCTAGCAGCTTAGAAACGTTGCAGACCCAGTACTTC.

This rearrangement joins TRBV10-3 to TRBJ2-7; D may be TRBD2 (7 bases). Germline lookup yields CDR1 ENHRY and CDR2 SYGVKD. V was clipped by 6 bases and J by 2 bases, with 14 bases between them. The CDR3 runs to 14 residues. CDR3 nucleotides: TGTGCCATCAGGAGGGGGGGTTCGGCCTACGAGCAGTACTTC. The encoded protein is CAIRRGGSAYEQYF.